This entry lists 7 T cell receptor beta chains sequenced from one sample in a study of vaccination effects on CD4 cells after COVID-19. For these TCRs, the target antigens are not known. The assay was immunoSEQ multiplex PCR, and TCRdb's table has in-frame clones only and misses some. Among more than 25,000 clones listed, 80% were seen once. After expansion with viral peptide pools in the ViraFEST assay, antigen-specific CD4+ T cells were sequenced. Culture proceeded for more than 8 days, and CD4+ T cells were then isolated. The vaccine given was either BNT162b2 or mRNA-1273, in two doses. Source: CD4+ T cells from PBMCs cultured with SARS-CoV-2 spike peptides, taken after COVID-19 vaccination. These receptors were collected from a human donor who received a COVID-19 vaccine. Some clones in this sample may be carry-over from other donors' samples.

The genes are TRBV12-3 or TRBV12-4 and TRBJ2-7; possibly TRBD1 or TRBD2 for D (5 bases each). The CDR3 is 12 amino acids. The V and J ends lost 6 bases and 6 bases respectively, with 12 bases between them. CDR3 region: CASSSSGSEQYV. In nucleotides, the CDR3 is TGTGCCAGCAGCTCTTCAGGGAGCGAGCAGTACGTC.

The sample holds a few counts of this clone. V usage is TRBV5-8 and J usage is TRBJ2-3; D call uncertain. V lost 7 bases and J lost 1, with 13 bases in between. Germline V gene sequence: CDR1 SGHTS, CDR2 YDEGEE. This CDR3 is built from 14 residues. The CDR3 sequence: CASPSTQGTDTQYF. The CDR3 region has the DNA TGTGCCAGCCCCAGCACCCAGGGCACAGATACGCAGTATTTT.

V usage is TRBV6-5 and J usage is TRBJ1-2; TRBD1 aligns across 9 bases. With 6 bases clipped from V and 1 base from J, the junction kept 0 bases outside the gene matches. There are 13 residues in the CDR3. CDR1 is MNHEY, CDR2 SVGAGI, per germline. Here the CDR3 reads CASRGQGNYGYTF. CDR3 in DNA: TGTGCCAGCAGGGGACAGGGTAACTATGGCTACACCTTC.

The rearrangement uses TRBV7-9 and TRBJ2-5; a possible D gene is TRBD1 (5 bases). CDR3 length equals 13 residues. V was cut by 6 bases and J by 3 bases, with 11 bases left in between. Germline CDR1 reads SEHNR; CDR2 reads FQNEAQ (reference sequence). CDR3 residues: CASSPSREETQYF. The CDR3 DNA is TGTGCCAGCAGTCCATCCAGGGAAGAGACCCAGTACTTC.

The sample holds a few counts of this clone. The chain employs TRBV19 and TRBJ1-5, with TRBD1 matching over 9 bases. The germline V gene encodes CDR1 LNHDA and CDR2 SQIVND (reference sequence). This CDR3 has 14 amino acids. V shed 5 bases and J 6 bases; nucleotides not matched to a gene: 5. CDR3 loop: CASSSDRGSQPQHF. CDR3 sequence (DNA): TGTGCCAGTAGTTCCGACAGGGGGAGTCAGCCCCAGCATTTT.

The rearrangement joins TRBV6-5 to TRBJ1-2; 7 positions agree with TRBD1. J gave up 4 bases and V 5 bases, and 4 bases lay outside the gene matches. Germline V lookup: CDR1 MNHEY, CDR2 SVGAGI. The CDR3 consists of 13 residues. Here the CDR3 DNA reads TGTGCCAGCAGTCAGGGACAGTTCTATGGCTACACCTTC. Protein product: CASSQGQFYGYTF.

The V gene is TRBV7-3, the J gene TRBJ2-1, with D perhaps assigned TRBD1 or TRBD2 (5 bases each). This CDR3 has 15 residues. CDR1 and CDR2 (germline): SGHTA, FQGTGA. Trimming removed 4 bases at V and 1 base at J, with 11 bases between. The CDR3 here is CASSSGATSYNEQFF. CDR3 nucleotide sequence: TGTGCCAGCAGCTCCGGGGCAACGTCCTACAATGAGCAGTTCTTC.